A selection of T cell receptor beta chains follows, all from one sample in a study of blood T cell repertoires in COVID-19. Sequencing was performed with immunoSEQ multiplex PCR; in TCRdb, only in-frame clones are kept and a portion is missing. Of about 210,000 clones detected, roughly 87% appear once; the ten largest clones hold 9% to 12%. Sequenced input: PBMCs or T cells enriched from blood (not recorded which). Every receptor here comes from a young man with acute COVID-19. Both conserved end residues are part of each CDR3. The D gene is left open where the match is weak. Some rows have no size entry. The others give once, few or many, or a class for an expanded clone.

j_gene | d_gene | abundance | v_gene | CDR3nt | CDR3aa
TRBJ2-5 | TRBD1 | NA | TRBV15 | TGTGCCACCAGCGGCCGTCAGGGGGCCCAAGAGACCCAGTACTTC | CATSGRQGAQETQYF
TRBJ2-1 | TRBD1 | once | TRBV25-1 | TGTGCCACCAGCCGGGACAGCTACAATGAGCAGTTCTTC | CATSRDSYNEQFF
TRBJ2-7 | NA | NA | TRBV12-2 | TGTGCAAGTCGCCCCAGACGACAGGGAAGGGCCTACGAGCAGTACTTC | CASRPRRQGRAYEQYF
TRBJ2-7 | TRBD1 | NA | TRBV30 | TGTGCCTGGAGTGTACCCCCAATCCGACAGGGGCTTAGCTCCTACGAGCAGTACTTC | CAWSVPPIRQGLSSYEQYF
TRBJ2-7 | NA | NA | TRBV18 | TGTGCCAGCTCACCCCCTCCCGGGGGAGAGCAGTACTTC | CASSPPPGGEQYF
TRBJ2-1 | TRBD2 | NA | TRBV10-3 | TGTGCCATCAGTGGACTAGCGGGAGATTCCTACAATGAGCAGTTCTTC | CAISGLAGDSYNEQFF
TRBJ2-3 | NA | NA | TRBV4-1 | TGCGCCAGCAGCCAGACATTACTAGGAGGGGATACGCAGTATTTT | CASSQTLLGGDTQYF
TRBJ2-5 | TRBD2 | NA | TRBV4-3 | TGCGCCAGCAGCCAAGATGGTACGGGGACTAGCTCGTTGGAGACCCAGTACTTC | CASSQDGTGTSSLETQYF
TRBJ2-3 | TRBD1 | NA | TRBV10-3 | TGTGCCAGTAGCGCGGACAGGGGGCGGGATACGCAGTATTTT | CASSADRGRDTQYF
TRBJ1-2 | NA | few | TRBV7-9 | TGTGCCAGCAGCGGTGGTATCTCGGGCAGGGAAGACGTCTATGGCTACACCTTC | CASSGGISGREDVYGYTF
TRBJ1-4 | NA | once | TRBV15 | TGTGCCACCAGCAGCAGGGTTCATCCTAATGAAAAACTGTTTTTT | CATSSRVHPNEKLFF
TRBJ1-1 | NA | NA | TRBV4-3 | TGCGCCAGCAGCCAAGAGGAGGGCACTGAAGCTTTCTTT | CASSQEEGTEAFF
TRBJ2-7 | TRBD2 | NA | TRBV30 | TGTGCCTGGAGTCCTTTCAGCGGGACCTACGAGCAGTACTTC | CAWSPFSGTYEQYF
TRBJ2-3 | NA | NA | TRBV27 | TGTGCCAGCAGTACCACTATGATGGTAGATACGCAGTATTTT | CASSTTMMVDTQYF
TRBJ2-7 | NA | NA | TRBV6-2/TRBV6-3 | TGTGCCAGCAGCACCAGGGTGGACGAGCAGTACTTC | CASSTRVDEQYF
TRBJ1-2 | NA | NA | TRBV25-1 | TGTGCCAGCAGTTATGGCTCCAGTGGCTACACCTTC | CASSYGSSGYTF
TRBJ1-6 | NA | NA | TRBV5-1 | TGCGCCAGCAGCTTGTCCGGGGGTGAGAATTCACCCCTCCACTTT | CASSLSGGENSPLHF
TRBJ1-6 | NA | NA | TRBV7-3 | TGTGCCAGCAGCCTGGGGCAGCTTAATTCACCCCTCCACTTT | CASSLGQLNSPLHF
TRBJ2-1 | NA | few | TRBV11-3 | TGTGCCAGCAGCTTAGATAGTGGGCCCGGTTCCAATGAGCAGTTCTTC | CASSLDSGPGSNEQFF
TRBJ2-1 | NA | NA | TRBV11-2 | TGTGCCAGCATGGGGTTGCGGGGTCACTACAATGAGCAGTTCTTC | CASMGLRGHYNEQFF
TRBJ1-1 | NA | NA | TRBV28 | TGTGCCAGCAGGACAGGTACCACTGAAGCTTTCTTT | CASRTGTTEAFF
TRBJ1-3 | NA | NA | TRBV15 | TGTGCCACCAGCAGCCAGGGGCAAGGTGGAAACACCATATATTTT | CATSSQGQGGNTIYF
TRBJ1-6 | TRBD1 | NA | TRBV27 | TGTGCCAGCAGGGGACAGGGGTCGTCACCCCTCCACTTT | CASRGQGSSPLHF
TRBJ2-7 | TRBD2 | NA | TRBV6-5 | TGTGCCAGCAGTTACTCGACTAGCGGGAGCCCCTACGAGCAGTACTTC | CASSYSTSGSPYEQYF
TRBJ2-6 | NA | NA | TRBV19 | TGTGCCAGTAGTATAGTAAGGGGGTCTGGGGCCAACGTCCTGACTTTC | CASSIVRGSGANVLTF
TRBJ1-1 | NA | NA | TRBV14 | TGTGCCAGCAGCCCAGTGAGGCTCACTGAAGCTTTCTTT | CASSPVRLTEAFF
TRBJ1-3 | NA | few | TRBV28 | TGTGCCAGCAGTTTATATGCGGAGTCCTCTGGAAACACCATATATTTT | CASSLYAESSGNTIYF
TRBJ2-3 | NA | NA | TRBV11-2 | TGTGCCAGCAGATTTGTGGACTGGACTAACACAGATACGCAGTATTTT | CASRFVDWTNTDTQYF
TRBJ1-1 | NA | NA | TRBV5-1 | TGCGCCAGCAGCTTGGGTCTATTGGCCGACAGCAACACTGAAGCTTTCTTT | CASSLGLLADSNTEAFF
TRBJ2-1 | NA | NA | TRBV29-1 | TGCAGCGTTGAAAGTAGTACCTACAATGAGCAGTTCTTC | CSVESSTYNEQFF
TRBJ2-2 | TRBD1 | NA | TRBV5-1 | TGCGCCAGCGGAACGGGGACAGTGAACACCGGGGAGCTGTTTTTT | CASGTGTVNTGELFF
TRBJ2-7 | NA | NA | TRBV4-1 | TGCGCCAGCAGCCAAGGAACGGTTTACGAGCAGTACTTC | CASSQGTVYEQYF
TRBJ2-1 | NA | NA | TRBV9 | TGTGCCAGCAGCGTAGTACAGGGTGGCGATGAGCAGTTCTTC | CASSVVQGGDEQFF
TRBJ2-5 | TRBD1 | NA | TRBV28 | TGTGCCAGCAGTTCGAGAACTCCGCCGACAGGGGGCCAAGAGACCCAGTACTTC | CASSSRTPPTGGQETQYF
TRBJ1-1 | NA | NA | TRBV27 | TGTGCCAGCAGTTCTACTTCAGGGAAAGGGGGTTATGAAGCTTTCTTT | CASSSTSGKGGYEAFF
TRBJ2-7 | NA | few | TRBV10-3 | TGTGCCATCACGGGCTACGAGCAGTACTTC | CAITGYEQYF
TRBJ2-1 | TRBD1 | NA | TRBV6-5 | TGTGCCAGCGTCCTTGAACAGGGGGCTAGGGATGAGCAGTTCTTC | CASVLEQGARDEQFF
TRBJ1-6 | TRBD1 | NA | TRBV2 | TGTGCCAGCGTCAGGGCAGGGGGTCTGAATTCACCCCTCCACTTT | CASVRAGGLNSPLHF
TRBJ2-4 | NA | once | TRBV7-2 | TGTGCCAGCAGTAATACCGAACTTTTAGCCAAAAACATTCAGTACTTC | CASSNTELLAKNIQYF
TRBJ2-1 | TRBD2 | NA | TRBV24-1 | TGTGCCACCAGTGATTTAGCGGGATCCAATGAGCAGTTCTTC | CATSDLAGSNEQFF
TRBJ1-1 | TRBD1 | NA | TRBV10-1 | TGCGCCAGCAGTTCAACGGGACAGCTGAACACTGAAGCTTTCTTT | CASSSTGQLNTEAFF
TRBJ2-1 | TRBD2 | NA | TRBV5-1 | TGCGCCAGCAGCCCCCCCTTAGCGGGTAACAATGAGCAGTTCTTC | CASSPPLAGNNEQFF
TRBJ2-1 | TRBD2 | once | TRBV11-2 | TGTGCCAGCAGCTTAGATAGCGGGGGGGGCTCAGGGCAGTTCTTC | CASSLDSGGGSGQFF
TRBJ1-2 | NA | NA | TRBV2 | TGTGCCAGCAGCCCCTCGGGGGAGGTCTATGGCTACACCTTC | CASSPSGEVYGYTF
TRBJ2-7 | NA | NA | TRBV12-2 | TGTGCAAGTCGCGGCCTAGCGGGATCCTTTCGCTCCTACGAGCAGTACTTC | CASRGLAGSFRSYEQYF
TRBJ2-3 | NA | NA | TRBV19 | TGTGCCAGTAGTCCGGCCCGGGGGAAAGGAGATACGCAGTATTTT | CASSPARGKGDTQYF
TRBJ1-4 | TRBD1 | NA | TRBV6-5 | TGTGCCAGCAGTTCGGGACAGGGGATCTCTAATGAAAAACTGTTTTTT | CASSSGQGISNEKLFF
TRBJ2-3 | NA | NA | TRBV7-3 | TGTGCCAGCAGCCCCGACAGATCCACAGATACGCAGTATTTT | CASSPDRSTDTQYF
TRBJ1-1 | NA | once | TRBV29-1 | TGCAGCGTCGGAGCCCGACTTGTCCCTGAAGCTTTCTTT | CSVGARLVPEAFF
TRBJ1-2 | TRBD1 | NA | TRBV7-9 | TGTGCCAGCAGCTTAGGGGACAGCTATGGCTACACCTTC | CASSLGDSYGYTF
TRBJ2-5 | TRBD1 | once | TRBV7-2 | TGTGCCAGCAGCTCAAGAAGGACCGGGACAGGGGGGAGGGAGACCCAGTACTTC | CASSSRRTGTGGRETQYF
TRBJ2-5 | TRBD1 | NA | TRBV30 | TGTGCCTGGAGCGACCTCCTCCAGGGGGATGTGACCCAGTACTTC | CAWSDLLQGDVTQYF
TRBJ1-4 | NA | NA | TRBV5-8 | TGTGCCAGCAGATCCCCGGTAGGGGTGTTAAATGAAAAACTGTTTTTT | CASRSPVGVLNEKLFF
TRBJ2-3 | NA | few | TRBV5-1 | TGCGCCAGCAGCTGGACAGGAGGGCAAACAGATACGCAGTATTTT | CASSWTGGQTDTQYF
TRBJ2-7 | NA | NA | TRBV3-1/TRBV3-2 | TGTGCCAGCAGCCAAGACACAGGGTCCTACGAGCAGTACTTC | CASSQDTGSYEQYF
TRBJ2-5 | TRBD2 | once | TRBV4-1 | TGCGCCAGCAGCCAGGGGGAGGGAGAAGGGGAGACCCAGTACTTC | CASSQGEGEGETQYF
TRBJ2-1 | NA | NA | TRBV5-5 | TGTGCCAGCAGCTTAGACAACAATGAGCAGTTCTTC | CASSLDNNEQFF
TRBJ1-2 | TRBD1 | NA | TRBV6-5 | TGTGCCAGCAGTAAGACAGGGAACAGCTATGGCTACACCTTC | CASSKTGNSYGYTF
TRBJ2-7 | TRBD1 | NA | TRBV28 | TGTGCCAGCAGAGACCGGGACAGGGCCTCCTACGAGCAGTACTTC | CASRDRDRASYEQYF